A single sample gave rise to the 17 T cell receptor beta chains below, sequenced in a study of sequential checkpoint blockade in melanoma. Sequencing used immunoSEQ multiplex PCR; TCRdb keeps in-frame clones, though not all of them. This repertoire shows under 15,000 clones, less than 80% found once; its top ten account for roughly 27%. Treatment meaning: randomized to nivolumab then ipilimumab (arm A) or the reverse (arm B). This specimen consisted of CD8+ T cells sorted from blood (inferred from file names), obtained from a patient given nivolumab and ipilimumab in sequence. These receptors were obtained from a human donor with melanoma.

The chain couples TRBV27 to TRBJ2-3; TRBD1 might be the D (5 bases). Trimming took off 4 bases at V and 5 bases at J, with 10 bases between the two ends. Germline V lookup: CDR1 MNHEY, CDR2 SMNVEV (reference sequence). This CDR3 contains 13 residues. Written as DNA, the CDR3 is TGTGCCAGCAGTTCAGGGTGGAAAGATACGCAGTATTTT. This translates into CASSSGWKDTQYF.

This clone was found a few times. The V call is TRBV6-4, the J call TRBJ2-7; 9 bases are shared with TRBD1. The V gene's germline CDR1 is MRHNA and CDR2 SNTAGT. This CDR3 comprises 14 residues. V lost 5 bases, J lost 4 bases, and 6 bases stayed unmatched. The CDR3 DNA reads TGTGCCAGCAGTCACAGGGGGCTTGAATACGAGCAGTACTTC. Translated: CASSHRGLEYEQYF.

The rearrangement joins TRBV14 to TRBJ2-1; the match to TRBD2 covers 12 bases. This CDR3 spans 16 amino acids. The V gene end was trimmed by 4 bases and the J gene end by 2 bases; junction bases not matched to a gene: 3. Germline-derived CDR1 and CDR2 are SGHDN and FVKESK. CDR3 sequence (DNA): TGTGCCAGCAGCCCCTGGACTAGCGGGACCTACAATGAGCAGTTCTTC. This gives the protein CASSPWTSGTYNEQFF. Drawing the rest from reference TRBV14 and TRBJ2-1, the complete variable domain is EAGVTQFPSHSVIEKGQTVTLRCDPISGHDNLYWYRRVMGKEIKFLLHFVKESKQDESGMPNNRFLAERTGGTYSTLKVQPAELEDSGVYFCASSPWTSGTYNEQFFGPGTRLTVL.

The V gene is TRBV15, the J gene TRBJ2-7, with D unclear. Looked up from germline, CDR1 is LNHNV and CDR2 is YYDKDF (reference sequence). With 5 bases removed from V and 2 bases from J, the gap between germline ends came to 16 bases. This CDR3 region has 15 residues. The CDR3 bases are TGTGCCACCAGCCCAGTATTGGCTCTGACCTACGAGCAGTACTTC. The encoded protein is CATSPVLALTYEQYF.

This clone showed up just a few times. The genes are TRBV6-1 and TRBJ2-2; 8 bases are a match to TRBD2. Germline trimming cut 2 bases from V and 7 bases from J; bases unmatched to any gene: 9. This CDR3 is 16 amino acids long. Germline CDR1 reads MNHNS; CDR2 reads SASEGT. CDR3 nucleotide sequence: TGTGCCAGCAGTGAAATGGTCGGGGGGGCGGTCGGGGAGCTGTTTTTT. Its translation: CASSEMVGGAVGELFF.

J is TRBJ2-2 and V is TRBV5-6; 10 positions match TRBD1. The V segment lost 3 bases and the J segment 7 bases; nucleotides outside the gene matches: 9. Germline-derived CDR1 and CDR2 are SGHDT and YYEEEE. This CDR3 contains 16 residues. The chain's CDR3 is CASSSPGQGTIGELFF. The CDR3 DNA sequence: TGTGCCAGCAGCTCTCCGGGACAGGGGACGATCGGGGAGCTGTTTTTT. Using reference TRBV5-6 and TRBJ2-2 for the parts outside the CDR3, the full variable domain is DAGVTQSPTHLIKTRGQQVTLRCSPKSGHDTVSWYQQALGQGPQFIFQYYEEEERQRGNFPDRFSGHQFPNYSSELNVNALLLGDSALYLCASSSPGQGTIGELFFGEGSRLTVL.

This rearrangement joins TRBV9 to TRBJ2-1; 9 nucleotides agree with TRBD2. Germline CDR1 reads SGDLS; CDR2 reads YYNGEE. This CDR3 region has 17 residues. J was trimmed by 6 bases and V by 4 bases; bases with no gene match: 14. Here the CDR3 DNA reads TGTGCCAGCAGCCCCGAGGCGGGACTAGCTCTGGCCAATGAGCAGTTCTTC. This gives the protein CASSPEAGLALANEQFF. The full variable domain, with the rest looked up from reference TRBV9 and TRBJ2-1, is DSGVTQTPKHLITATGQRVTLRCSPRSGDLSVYWYQQSLDQGLQFLIQYYNGEERAKGNILERFSAQQFPDLHSELNLSSLELGDSALYFCASSPEAGLALANEQFFGPGTRLTVL.

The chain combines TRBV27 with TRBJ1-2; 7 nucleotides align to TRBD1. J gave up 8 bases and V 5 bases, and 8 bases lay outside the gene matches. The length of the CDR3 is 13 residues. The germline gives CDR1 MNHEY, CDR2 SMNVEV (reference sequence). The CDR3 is CASSPGGVGGYTF. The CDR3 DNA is TGTGCCAGCAGTCCAGGGGGAGTGGGGGGCTACACCTTC.

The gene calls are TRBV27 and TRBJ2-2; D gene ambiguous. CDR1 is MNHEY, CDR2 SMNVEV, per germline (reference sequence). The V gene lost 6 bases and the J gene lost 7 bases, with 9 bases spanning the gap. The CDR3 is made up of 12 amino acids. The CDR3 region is CASSLTGGELFF. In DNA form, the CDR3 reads TGTGCCAGCAGCCTGACGGGCGGGGAGCTGTTTTTT.

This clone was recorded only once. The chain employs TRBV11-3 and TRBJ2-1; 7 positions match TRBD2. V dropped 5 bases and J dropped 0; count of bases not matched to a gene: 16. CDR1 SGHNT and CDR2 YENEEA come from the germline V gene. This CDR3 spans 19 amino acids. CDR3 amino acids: CASSATDFGGGSSYNEQFF. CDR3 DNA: TGTGCCAGCAGCGCAACAGATTTTGGCGGCGGGAGCTCCTACAATGAGCAGTTCTTC.

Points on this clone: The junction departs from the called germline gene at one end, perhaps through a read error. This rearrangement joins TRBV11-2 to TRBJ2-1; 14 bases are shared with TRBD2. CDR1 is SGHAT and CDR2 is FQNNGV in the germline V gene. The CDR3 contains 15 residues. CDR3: CTSSLGLAGDNEQFF. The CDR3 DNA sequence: TGTACCAGCAGCCTGGGACTAGCGGGAGACAATGAGCAGTTCTTC.

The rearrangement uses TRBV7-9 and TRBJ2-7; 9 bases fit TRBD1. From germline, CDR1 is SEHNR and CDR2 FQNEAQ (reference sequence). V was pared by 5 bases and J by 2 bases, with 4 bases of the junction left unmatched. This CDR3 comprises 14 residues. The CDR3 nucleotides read TGTGCCAGCAGCCACCGGGACAGGGCCTACGAGCAGTACTTC. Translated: CASSHRDRAYEQYF.

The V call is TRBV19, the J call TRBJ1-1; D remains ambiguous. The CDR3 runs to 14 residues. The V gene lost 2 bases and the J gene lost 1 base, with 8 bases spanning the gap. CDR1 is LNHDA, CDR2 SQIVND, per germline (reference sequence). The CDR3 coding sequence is TGTGCCAGTAGTATATTAGCAGAGAACACTGAAGCTTTCTTT. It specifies CASSILAENTEAFF.

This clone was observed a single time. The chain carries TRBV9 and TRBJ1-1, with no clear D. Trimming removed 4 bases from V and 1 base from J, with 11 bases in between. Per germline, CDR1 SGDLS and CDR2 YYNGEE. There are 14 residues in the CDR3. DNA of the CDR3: TGTGCCAGCAGCACAGACGCTAAGAACACTGAAGCTTTCTTT. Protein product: CASSTDAKNTEAFF.

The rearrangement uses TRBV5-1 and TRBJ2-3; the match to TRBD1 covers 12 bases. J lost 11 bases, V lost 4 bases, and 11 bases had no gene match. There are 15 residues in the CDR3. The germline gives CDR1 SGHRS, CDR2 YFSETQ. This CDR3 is CASSLGTGGLMEQYF. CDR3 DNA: TGCGCCAGCAGCCTCGGGACAGGGGGCCTTATGGAGCAGTATTTT.

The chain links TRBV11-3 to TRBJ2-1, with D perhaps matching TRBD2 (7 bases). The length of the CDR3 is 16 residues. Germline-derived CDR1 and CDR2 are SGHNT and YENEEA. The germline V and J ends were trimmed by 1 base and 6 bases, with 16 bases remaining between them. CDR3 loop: CASSLGSGGPANEQFF. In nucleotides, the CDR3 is TGTGCCAGCAGCTTAGGTTCCGGGGGGCCTGCCAATGAGCAGTTCTTC.

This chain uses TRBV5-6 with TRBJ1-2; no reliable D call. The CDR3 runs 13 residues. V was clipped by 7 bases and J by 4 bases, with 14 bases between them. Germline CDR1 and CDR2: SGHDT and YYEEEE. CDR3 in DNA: TGTGCCAGCTGGGTGGGAGCGGCCTATGGCTACACCTTC. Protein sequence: CASWVGAAYGYTF. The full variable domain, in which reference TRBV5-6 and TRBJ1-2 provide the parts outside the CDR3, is DAGVTQSPTHLIKTRGQQVTLRCSPKSGHDTVSWYQQALGQGPQFIFQYYEEEERQRGNFPDRFSGHQFPNYSSELNVNALLLGDSALYLCASWVGAAYGYTFGSGTRLTVV.